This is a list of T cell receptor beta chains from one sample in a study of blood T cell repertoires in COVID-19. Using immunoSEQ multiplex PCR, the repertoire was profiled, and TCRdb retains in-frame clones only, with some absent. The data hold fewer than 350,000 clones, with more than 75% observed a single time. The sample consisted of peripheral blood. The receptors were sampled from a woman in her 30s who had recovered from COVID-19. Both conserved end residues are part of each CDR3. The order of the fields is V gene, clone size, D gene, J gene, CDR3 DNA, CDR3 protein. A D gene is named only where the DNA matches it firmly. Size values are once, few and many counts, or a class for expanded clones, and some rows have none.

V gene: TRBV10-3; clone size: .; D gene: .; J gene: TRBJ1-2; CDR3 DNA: TGTGCCATCAGCACAGGAAGGGGCAATGGCTACACCTTC; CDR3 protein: CAISTGRGNGYTF
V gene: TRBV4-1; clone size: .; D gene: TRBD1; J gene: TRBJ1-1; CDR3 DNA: TGCGCCAGCAGCCAAGCCGGGACAGGGCCCACTGAAGCTTTCTTT; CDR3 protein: CASSQAGTGPTEAFF
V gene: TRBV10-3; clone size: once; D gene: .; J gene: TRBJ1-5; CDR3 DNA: TGTGCCATCAGTGTTGGGGAGGAGGGACAGCCCCAGCATTTT; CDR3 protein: CAISVGEEGQPQHF
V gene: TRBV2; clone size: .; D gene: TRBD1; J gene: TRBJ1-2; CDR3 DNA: TGTGCCAGCAGGGCGGGACAGGGGATAAACTATGGCTACACCTTC; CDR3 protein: CASRAGQGINYGYTF
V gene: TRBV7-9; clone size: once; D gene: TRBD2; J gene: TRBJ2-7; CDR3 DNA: TGTGCCAGCAGCTTATCGGGACTACTCTACGAGCAGTACTTC; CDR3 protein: CASSLSGLLYEQYF
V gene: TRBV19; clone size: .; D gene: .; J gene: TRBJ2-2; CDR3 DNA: TGTGCCAGTAGTACCAAACTGAACACCGGGGAGCTGTTTTTT; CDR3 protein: CASSTKLNTGELFF
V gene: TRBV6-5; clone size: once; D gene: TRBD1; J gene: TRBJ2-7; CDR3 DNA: TGTGCCAGCAGTTATGGGACAGGGACCTACGAGCAGTACTTC; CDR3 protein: CASSYGTGTYEQYF
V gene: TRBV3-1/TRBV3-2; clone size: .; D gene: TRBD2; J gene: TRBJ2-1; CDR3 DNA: TGTGCCAGCAGCCTTCGGACTAGCGGGGACAATGAGCAGTTCTTC; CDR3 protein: CASSLRTSGDNEQFF
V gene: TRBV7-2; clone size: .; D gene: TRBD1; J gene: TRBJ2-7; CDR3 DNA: TGTGCCAGCAGCCTCCACAGGGGATCCTACGAGCAGTACTTC; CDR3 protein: CASSLHRGSYEQYF
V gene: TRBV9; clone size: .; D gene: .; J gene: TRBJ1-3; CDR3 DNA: TGTGCCAGCAGCGCCAAGACAGCCTCTGGAAACACCATATATTTT; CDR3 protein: CASSAKTASGNTIYF
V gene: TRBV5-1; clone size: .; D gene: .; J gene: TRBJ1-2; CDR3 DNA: TGCGCCAGCAGCCTGGAGGACAGAAGTTCCTATGGCTACACCTTC; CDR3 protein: CASSLEDRSSYGYTF
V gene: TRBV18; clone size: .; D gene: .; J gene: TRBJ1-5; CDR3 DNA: TGTGCCAGCTCAACCTACAGGGAAGGACAGCCCCAGCATTTT; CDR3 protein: CASSTYREGQPQHF
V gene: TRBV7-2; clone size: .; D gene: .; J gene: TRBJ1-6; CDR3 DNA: TGTGCCAGCACCCTCAACTCCGGACAGAATAATTCACCCCTCCACTTT; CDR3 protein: CASTLNSGQNNSPLHF
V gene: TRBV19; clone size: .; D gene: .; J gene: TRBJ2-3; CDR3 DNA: TGTGCCAGTAGAAACAGGGAAAACACAGATACGCAGTATTTT; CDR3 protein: CASRNRENTDTQYF
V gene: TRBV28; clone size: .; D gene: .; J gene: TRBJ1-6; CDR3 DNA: TGTGCCAGCAGGCAGCAGGGAGGTTCACCCCTCCACTTT; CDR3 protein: CASRQQGGSPLHF
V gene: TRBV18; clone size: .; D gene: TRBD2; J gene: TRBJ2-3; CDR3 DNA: TGTGCCAGCTCACCACCGGCGGGAGGGCCGAAAGATACGCAGTATTTT; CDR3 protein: CASSPPAGGPKDTQYF
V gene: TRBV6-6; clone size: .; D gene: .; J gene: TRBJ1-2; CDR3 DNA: TGTGCCAGCAGTTACCAGGGGGGCTACACCTTC; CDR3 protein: CASSYQGGYTF
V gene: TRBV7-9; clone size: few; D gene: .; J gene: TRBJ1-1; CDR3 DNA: TGTGCCAGCAGCTCCGGGTTGGCTGAAGCTTTCTTT; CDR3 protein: CASSSGLAEAFF
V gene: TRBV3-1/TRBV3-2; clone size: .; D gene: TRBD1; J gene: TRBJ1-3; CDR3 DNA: TGTGCCAGCAGCCAAGGCTTGGGACAGGGGAGCTCTGGAAACACCATATATTTT; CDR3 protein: CASSQGLGQGSSGNTIYF
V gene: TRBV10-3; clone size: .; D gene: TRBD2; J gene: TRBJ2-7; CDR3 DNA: TGTGCCATCAGTGAGTCTGGACCCGGGACTAGCGGCGAGCAGTACTTC; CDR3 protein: CAISESGPGTSGEQYF
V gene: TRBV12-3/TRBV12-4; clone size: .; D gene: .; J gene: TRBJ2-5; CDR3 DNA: TGTGCCAGCAGTTTAGAAGGCCGAGGGACCCAGTACTTC; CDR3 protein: CASSLEGRGTQYF
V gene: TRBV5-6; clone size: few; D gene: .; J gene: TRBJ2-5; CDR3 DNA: TGTGCCAGCAGCTTCCGGTCAACTTTCCAAGAGACCCAGTACTTC; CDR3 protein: CASSFRSTFQETQYF
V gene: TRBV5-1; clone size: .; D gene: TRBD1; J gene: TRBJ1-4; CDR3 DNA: TGCGCCAGCAGCACGGGACAGGGGAATGAAAAACTGTTTTTT; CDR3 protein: CASSTGQGNEKLFF
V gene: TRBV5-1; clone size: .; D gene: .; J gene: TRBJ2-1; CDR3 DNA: TGCGCCAGCAGCTTCAGTCAGGGCCACGATGATGAGCAGTTCTTC; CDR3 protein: CASSFSQGHDDEQFF
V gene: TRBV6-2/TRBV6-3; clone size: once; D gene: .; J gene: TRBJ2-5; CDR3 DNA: TGTGCCAGCAGTTACTCGGGTTCGGAGCGGCAAGAGACCCAGTACTTC; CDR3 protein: CASSYSGSERQETQYF
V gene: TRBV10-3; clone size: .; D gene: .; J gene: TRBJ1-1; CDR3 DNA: TGTGCCGTACGCCCCGGGGGCACTGAAGCTTTCTTT; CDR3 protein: CAVRPGGTEAFF
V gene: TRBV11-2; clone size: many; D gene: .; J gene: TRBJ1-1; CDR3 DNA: TGTGCCAGCAGCTTCCAAACTTGGGGCGACGCTTTCTTT; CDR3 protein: CASSFQTWGDAFF
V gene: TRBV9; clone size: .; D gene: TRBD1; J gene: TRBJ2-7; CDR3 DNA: TGTGCCAGCAGCCCGGGACAGTTAACGAGGGAGCAGTACTTC; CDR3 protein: CASSPGQLTREQYF
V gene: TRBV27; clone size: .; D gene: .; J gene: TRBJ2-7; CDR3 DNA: TGTGCCAGCAGTTTAGGCCCAGGGCCCTACGAGCAGTACTTC; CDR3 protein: CASSLGPGPYEQYF
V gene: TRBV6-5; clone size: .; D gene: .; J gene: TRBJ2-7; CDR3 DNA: TGTGCCAGCAGCCCCCGGGTGTCCTACGAGCAGTACTTC; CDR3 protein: CASSPRVSYEQYF
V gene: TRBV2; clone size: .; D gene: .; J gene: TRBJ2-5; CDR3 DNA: TGTGCCAGCAGTGCCGGGACTCTTCAAGAGACCCAGTACTTC; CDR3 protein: CASSAGTLQETQYF
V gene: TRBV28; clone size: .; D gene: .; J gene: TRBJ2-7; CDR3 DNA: TGTGCCAGCAGTTTGGACAATACCTACGAGCAGTACTTC; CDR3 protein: CASSLDNTYEQYF
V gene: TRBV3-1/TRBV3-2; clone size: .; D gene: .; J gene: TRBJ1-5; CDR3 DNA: TGTGCCAGCAGCCAGCAACTATGGGGAGCCCAGCATTTT; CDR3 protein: CASSQQLWGAQHF